These T cell receptor beta chains were read from a single sample in a study of identical twins. TCRdb fed the 5' RACE reads into MiXCR, producing one record per CDR3 protein. Here the sample spans about 520,000 distinct CDR3 sequences, about 20% being singletons. These data are also associated with another study on T cells expressing NK-cell markers.

Sequencing was done on a sample of CD4+ T cells sorted from blood. These receptors were collected from a woman under 30 in good health. Both conserved end residues are trimmed from each CDR3. A D gene is named only where the DNA matches it firmly. Clone size is shown for a subset of rows, as once, few, many or a class of expanded clone.

clone size | J gene | V gene | D gene | CDR3 protein
. | TRBJ1-5 | TRBV20-1 | TRBD1 | SARSDSGTGRNQPQH
. | TRBJ2-1 | TRBV6-2/TRBV6-3 | . | ASSYTTSEQF
. | TRBJ2-4 | TRBV6-5 | TRBD1 | ASSFPLTGTGDAKNIQY
few | TRBJ1-6 | TRBV5-1 | . | ASSLEGPSNSPLH
few | TRBJ1-6 | TRBV6-6 | . | ASSYSYNSPLH
few | TRBJ2-1 | TRBV3-1 | . | ASSQRGSGNNEQF
. | TRBJ2-5 | TRBV7-2 | . | ASSFGSTGQETQY
few | TRBJ2-2 | TRBV7-9 | TRBD1 | ASRTGGNGELF
. | TRBJ1-2 | TRBV7-9 | . | ASSLEESQNYGYT
few | TRBJ1-1 | TRBV10-3 | TRBD1 | ASRDRGPTEAF
many | TRBJ2-7 | TRBV20-1 | TRBD2 | SASASGTAYEQY